There are a few counts of the clone carrying this T cell receptor (beta chain). V lost 4 bases, J lost 1 base, and 15 bases lay in between. The CDR3 sequence is 16 residues long. CDR1 is SGHTA, CDR2 FQGNSA, per germline. The source of the sample is a study of response to subunit inactivated influenza vaccine. TCRdb re-called the RT-PCR reads with MiXCR, one entry per CDR3 protein. Of more than 450,000 distinct CDR3 sequences in the sample, less than 10% were seen once. This chain uses TRBV7-2 with TRBJ2-3; the D gene is possibly TRBD2 (5 bases). The receptor was isolated from a man aged 45 to 75 who received an inactivated influenza vaccine. This specimen consisted of PBMCs from blood, obtained about 23 months after vaccination. The CDR3 DNA is TGTGCCAGCAGCTCTCAGCGGAGGACCCGCACAGATACGCAGTATTTT. This translates into CASSSQRRTRTDTQYF.